This TCR beta chain was sequenced during a study of PD-L1 blockade in urothelial cancer. The V and J ends lost 6 bases and 6 bases, in that order; junction bases with no gene match: 6. The germline gives CDR1 MDHEN, CDR2 SYDVKM. The CDR3 runs to 14 residues. This table comes from immunoSEQ multiplex PCR, and its TCRdb copy is limited to in-frame clones, with some not included. The data contain over 15,000 clones, approximately 90% of them singletons. The time point: pretreatment peripheral blood. The sequence was collected from a man in his 70s with urothelial cancer. The gene calls are TRBV28 and TRBJ2-1; TRBD2 matches 9 bases. The sample consisted of PBMCs, taken around atezolizumab (anti-PD-L1) treatment. CDR3 sequence (DNA): TGTGCCAGCAGGTCTAGCGGGGCGTTCAATGAGCAGTTCTTC. Its translation: CASRSSGAFNEQFF.